These 20 T cell receptor beta chains were sequenced from one sample in a study of cytomegalovirus exposure and HLA in healthy donors. PCR primers comprised 60 Vbeta and 13 Jbeta primers. Repertoires were generated with immunoSEQ multiplex PCR, while TCRdb's copy carries only in-frame clones and drops some. The sample lists about 62,000 clones, more than 80% occurring once. Sequencing was performed on PBMCs. These receptor sequences come from a woman in her twenties or thirties in good health and CMV-seronegative.

The rearrangement joins TRBV18 to TRBJ2-7, with 9 bases identical to TRBD1. The germline CDR1 and CDR2 sequences are KGHSH and LQKENI. Unmatched junction bases numbered 10, after V lost 0 bases and J lost 7 bases. The CDR3 covers 16 residues. The CDR3: CASSPPWGQGRVEQYF. The CDR3 bases are TGTGCCAGCTCACCACCATGGGGACAGGGACGGGTTGAGCAGTACTTC.

The chain joins TRBV6-5 to TRBJ1-2; D gene unclear. CDR1 is MNHEY, CDR2 SVGAGI, per germline. This CDR3 spans 13 amino acids. V lost 7 bases to trimming and J lost 4 bases, with 13 bases between them. Here the CDR3 reads CASTGSPTYGYTF. In DNA, the CDR3 is TGTGCCAGCACCGGGAGCCCCACCTATGGCTACACCTTC.

V is TRBV5-6 and J is TRBJ1-2, with TRBD1 matching 7 bases. Germline V CDR1 and CDR2: SGHDT, YYEEEE. J was trimmed by 2 bases and V by 4 bases; bases with no gene match: 8. CDR3 size: 15 residues. The CDR3 region has the DNA TGTGCCAGCAGCGTACCGGACAGGAGAAACTATGGCTACACCTTC. The encoded protein is CASSVPDRRNYGYTF.

The genes are TRBV11-3 and TRBJ2-1, with 8 nucleotides matching TRBD2. Germline V gives CDR1 SGHNT, CDR2 YENEEA. This CDR3 has 17 amino acids. The V gene end was trimmed by 5 bases and the J gene end by 2 bases; junction bases not matched to a gene: 11. CDR3 amino acids: CASSGSIGGAPYNEQFF. In DNA form, the CDR3 reads TGTGCCAGCAGCGGTTCTATCGGGGGGGCCCCCTACAATGAGCAGTTCTTC.

The gene calls are TRBV5-8 and TRBJ2-7; 9 nucleotides match TRBD1. V lost 1 base, J lost 2 bases, and 4 bases stayed unmatched. Per germline, CDR1 SGHTS and CDR2 YDEGEE. CDR3 length: 15 amino acids. CDR3 coding DNA: TGTGCCAGCAGCTTGCGACAGGGGGAGACCTACGAGCAGTACTTC. It translates to CASSLRQGETYEQYF.

This clone was recorded a few times. J is TRBJ1-6 and V is TRBV2, with a possible D match to TRBD1 (5 bases). V was trimmed by 6 bases and J by 13 bases, leaving 16 bases between them. CDR1 is SNHLY, CDR2 FYNNEI, per germline. The CDR3 totals 13 residues. In DNA form, the CDR3 reads TGTGCCAGCAGAGCCACAGGCTTGGACCCCCTCCACTTT. It yields the protein CASRATGLDPLHF.

The J gene is TRBJ1-2, the V gene TRBV11-2; tentative D call: TRBD1 (6 bases). CDR3 length: 15 residues. V lost 0 bases and J lost 5, with 13 bases in between. Germline assignment: CDR1 SGHAT and CDR2 FQNNGV. DNA for the CDR3: TGTGCCAGCAGCTTAGATATAACAGGGTGGTATGGCTACACCTTC. Amino acids: CASSLDITGWYGYTF. The variable domain in full, with the rest retrieved from reference TRBV11-2 and TRBJ1-2, is EAGVAQSPRYKIIEKRQSVAFWCNPISGHATLYWYQQILGQGPKLLIQFQNNGVVDDSQLPKDRFSAERLKGVDSTLKIQPAKLEDSAVYLCASSLDITGWYGYTFGSGTRLTVV.

V gene TRBV5-4 combines with J gene TRBJ1-2, with 8 positions matching TRBD1. V shed 1 base, J shed 8 bases, and the junction held 7 bases outside the gene matches. The CDR3 runs 14 residues. CDR1 SGHNT and CDR2 YYREEE come from the germline V gene (reference sequence). This CDR3 reads CASSLRQGAGGYTF. The CDR3 nucleotides read TGTGCCAGCAGCTTGCGGCAGGGGGCAGGGGGCTACACCTTC.

This chain uses TRBV6-1 with TRBJ1-2, with 11 nucleotides matching TRBD1. This CDR3 is 14 amino acids long. Germline assignment: CDR1 MNHNS and CDR2 SASEGT. V lost 2 bases and J lost 6; bases outside the gene matches: 2. As DNA, the CDR3 is TGTGCCAGCAGTGAAAGGGACAGGGGGGATGGCTACACCTTC. This encodes CASSERDRGDGYTF.

The rearrangement links TRBV19 to TRBJ1-5; possible D gene TRBD1, 6 bases. The CDR3 sequence is 15 residues long. With 5 bases removed from V and 3 bases from J, the gap between germline ends came to 14 bases. The germline V gene encodes CDR1 LNHDA and CDR2 SQIVND (reference sequence). CDR3 loop: CASSVGQLLNQPQHF. CDR3 coding DNA: TGTGCCAGTAGTGTCGGACAGCTGCTCAATCAGCCCCAGCATTTT.

The chain uses TRBV19 and TRBJ2-1, with a weak D call TRBD1 (5 bases). Trimming removed 2 bases from V and 5 bases from J, with 10 bases in between. CDR1 and CDR2 from the germline V gene are LNHDA and SQIVND (reference sequence). The CDR3 has 14 amino acids. The CDR3 spells CASSIMWGHNEQFF. The CDR3 nucleotides are TGTGCCAGTAGTATAATGTGGGGCCACAATGAGCAGTTCTTC.

The chain couples TRBV10-2 to TRBJ2-2, with 12 bases matching TRBD2. This CDR3 region has 14 residues. Germline V gene sequence: CDR1 WSHSY, CDR2 SAAADI. After removal of 6 bases from V and 5 bases from J, the junction contained 1 base not matched to a gene. CDR3 residues: CASRTSGGTGELFF. DNA for the CDR3: TGCGCCAGCAGGACTAGCGGGGGTACCGGGGAGCTGTTTTTT.

This chain uses TRBV5-8 with TRBJ2-5, with D unclear. The CDR3 covers 15 residues. Germline-derived CDR1 and CDR2 are SGHTS and YDEGEE. V lost 0 bases, J lost 1 base, and 10 bases lay in between. The CDR3 DNA sequence: TGTGCCAGCAGCTTGGGGCGGCGAGTCCAAGAGACCCAGTACTTC. Protein sequence: CASSLGRRVQETQYF.

This chain links TRBV4-3 with TRBJ2-7; D perhaps matches TRBD2 (7 bases). This CDR3 is built from 17 residues. Trimming left V 0 bases short and J 2 bases short, with 17 bases between. Germline loops: CDR1 LGHNA, CDR2 YSLEER. The DNA of the CDR3 is TGCGCCAGCAGCCAAGATACCACGGGGGGCGCAACCTACGAGCAGTACTTC. This encodes CASSQDTTGGATYEQYF.

The chain joins TRBV7-2 to TRBJ1-1, with 12 bases matching TRBD1. Germline CDR1 is SGHTA and CDR2 is FQGNSA. Trimming removed 2 bases from V and 6 bases from J; junction bases left unmatched: 4. CDR3 length: 15 residues. The CDR3 sequence is CASSLIGTGGAEAFF. In DNA form, the CDR3 reads TGTGCCAGCAGCTTAATAGGGACAGGGGGCGCTGAAGCTTTCTTT.

The CDR3 DNA follows: TGTGCCAGCAAATTACAGGGTCCCCCCGGGGAGCTGTTTTTT. Translated: CASKLQGPPGELFF. V gene TRBV2 combines with J gene TRBJ2-2, with a tentative D call TRBD1 (6 bases). Germline CDR1 reads SNHLY; CDR2 reads FYNNEI. This CDR3 contains 14 residues. V was trimmed by 7 bases and J by 6 bases, leaving 15 bases between them.

The V gene is TRBV9, the J gene TRBJ2-5; weak D call: TRBD2 (6 bases). The CDR3 has 16 residues. Between the trimmed V and J ends, which lost 0 bases and 0 bases, there was a span of 12 bases. Germline-derived CDR1 and CDR2 are SGDLS and YYNGEE. Here the CDR3 reads CASSVGGVAYQETQYF. As DNA, the CDR3 is TGTGCCAGCAGCGTAGGGGGGGTGGCGTACCAAGAGACCCAGTACTTC.

This clone was detected once. The rearrangement joins TRBV19 to TRBJ2-7; tentatively, D is TRBD2 (6 bases). V was cut by 6 bases and J by 0 bases, with 15 bases left in between. Germline CDR1 reads LNHDA; CDR2 reads SQIVND (reference sequence). The CDR3 is 15 residues long. Here the CDR3 reads CASSHWGETSYEQYF. In nucleotides, the CDR3 is TGTGCCAGTAGCCACTGGGGGGAAACCTCCTACGAGCAGTACTTC.

V gene TRBV28 combines with J gene TRBJ2-7; a possible D gene is TRBD1 (5 bases). Germline lookup yields CDR1 MDHEN and CDR2 SYDVKM. CDR3 length: 15 amino acids. Trimming pared 6 bases from V and 2 bases from J, leaving 17 bases between. CDR3 DNA sequence: TGTGCCAGCAGGATCACAGGAACGGTCCCCTACGAGCAGTACTTC. Encoded protein: CASRITGTVPYEQYF.

V usage is TRBV25-1 and J usage is TRBJ1-1; no definite D call. The CDR3 is made up of 14 amino acids. Germline lookup yields CDR1 MGHDK and CDR2 SYGVNS. The V end lost 1 base, the J end lost 1 base, and 7 bases lay between the germline ends. CDR3 coding DNA: TGTGCCAGCAGTGAATCCAACTGGAACACTGAAGCTTTCTTT. Protein: CASSESNWNTEAFF. Together with reference TRBV25-1 and TRBJ1-1, the CDR3 gives the full variable domain: EADIYQTPRYLVIGTGKKITLECSQTMGHDKMYWYQQDPGMELHLIHYSYGVNSTEKGDLSSESTVSRIRTEHFPLTLESARPSHTSQYLCASSESNWNTEAFFGQGTRLTVV.